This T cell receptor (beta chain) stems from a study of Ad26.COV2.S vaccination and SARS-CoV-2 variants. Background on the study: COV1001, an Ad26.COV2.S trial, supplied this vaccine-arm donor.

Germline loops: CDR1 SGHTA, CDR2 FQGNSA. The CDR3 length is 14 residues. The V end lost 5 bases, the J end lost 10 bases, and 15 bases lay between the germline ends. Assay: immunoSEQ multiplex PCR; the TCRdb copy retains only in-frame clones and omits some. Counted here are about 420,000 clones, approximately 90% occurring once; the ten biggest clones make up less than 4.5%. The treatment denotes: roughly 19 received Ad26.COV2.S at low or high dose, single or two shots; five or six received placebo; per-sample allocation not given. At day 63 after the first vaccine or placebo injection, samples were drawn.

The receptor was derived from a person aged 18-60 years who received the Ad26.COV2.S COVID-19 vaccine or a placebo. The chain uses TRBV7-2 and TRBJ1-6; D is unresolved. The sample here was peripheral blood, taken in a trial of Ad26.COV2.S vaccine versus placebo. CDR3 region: CASSTGGVGSPLHF. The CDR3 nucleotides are TGTGCCAGCAGCACCGGCGGGGTTGGGTCACCCCTCCACTTT.